This entry features one T cell receptor beta chain sequence. Its cognate antigen is unknown. TCRdb's table, derived via immunoSEQ multiplex PCR, lists solely in-frame clones and lacks some. The sample holds about 200,000 clones, 84% seen once. The data were taken from a study of cytomegalovirus exposure and HLA in healthy donors. Broader study findings: Some TCR beta chains (around 180 of them) were listed as cytomegalovirus-associated.

The germline gives CDR1 GTSNPN, CDR2 SVGIG (reference sequence). Between the trimmed V and J ends, which lost 0 bases and 4 bases, there was a span of 27 bases. The CDR3 spans 19 residues. This chain links TRBV30 with TRBJ2-5; the D gene is possibly TRBD2 (5 bases). This clonotype originated in a young woman in good health and CMV-seropositive. The specimen was PBMCs. CDR3: CAWSVNRGSRIGVAETQYF. DNA of the CDR3: TGTGCCTGGAGTGTAAATAGAGGTAGTAGGATCGGGGTCGCAGAGACCCAGTACTTC.